This T cell receptor (beta chain) was identified during a study of beta chain features in type 1 diabetes. Whole-study results and caveats: The similarity of naive, central memory and Treg TCRB repertoires appeared greater among patients than among healthy donors. Any PCR bias toward short templates would affect both groups alike.

Germline V gene lookup returns CDR1 MNHEY and CDR2 SMNVEV (reference sequence). V lost 5 bases to trimming and J lost 3 bases, with 13 bases between them. The CDR3 is 14 residues long. This clone was counted between two and nine times. The target antigen is unknown. Expressed TCRB transcripts were sequenced because the isolated RNA had all been reverse transcribed beforehand. The read count averaged around 3.6 million across naive, central memory and regulatory T cell samples. Profiling relied on immunoSEQ multiplex PCR, and the TCRdb table lists in-frame clones only, not all of them. The table has roughly 330,000 clones, approximately 11% seen once. CD4+ naive, central memory, regulatory and stem cell-like memory cells were sorted via CD45RO/CCR7/CD25/CD127/CD95/CD27.

The source material was naive CD4+ T cells from blood. This sequence originates from a woman aged 30 to 39 in good health. This chain uses TRBV27 with TRBJ1-2; D is perhaps TRBD1 (5 bases). The CDR3 sequence is CASSPPRGYYGYTF. DNA for the CDR3: TGTGCCAGCAGTCCACCTCGGGGGTACTATGGCTACACCTTC.